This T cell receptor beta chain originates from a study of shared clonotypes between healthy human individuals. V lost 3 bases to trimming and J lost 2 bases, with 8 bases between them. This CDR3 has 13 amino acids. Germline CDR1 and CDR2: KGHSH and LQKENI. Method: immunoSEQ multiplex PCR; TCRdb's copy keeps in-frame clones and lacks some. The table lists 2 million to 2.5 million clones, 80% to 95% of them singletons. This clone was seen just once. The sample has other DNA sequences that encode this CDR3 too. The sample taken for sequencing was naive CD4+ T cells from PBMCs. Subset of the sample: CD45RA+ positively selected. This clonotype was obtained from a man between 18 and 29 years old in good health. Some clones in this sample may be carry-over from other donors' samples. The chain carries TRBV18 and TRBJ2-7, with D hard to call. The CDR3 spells CASSPQVTYEQYF. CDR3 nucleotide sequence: TGTGCCAGCTCACCGCAAGTCACCTACGAGCAGTACTTC.